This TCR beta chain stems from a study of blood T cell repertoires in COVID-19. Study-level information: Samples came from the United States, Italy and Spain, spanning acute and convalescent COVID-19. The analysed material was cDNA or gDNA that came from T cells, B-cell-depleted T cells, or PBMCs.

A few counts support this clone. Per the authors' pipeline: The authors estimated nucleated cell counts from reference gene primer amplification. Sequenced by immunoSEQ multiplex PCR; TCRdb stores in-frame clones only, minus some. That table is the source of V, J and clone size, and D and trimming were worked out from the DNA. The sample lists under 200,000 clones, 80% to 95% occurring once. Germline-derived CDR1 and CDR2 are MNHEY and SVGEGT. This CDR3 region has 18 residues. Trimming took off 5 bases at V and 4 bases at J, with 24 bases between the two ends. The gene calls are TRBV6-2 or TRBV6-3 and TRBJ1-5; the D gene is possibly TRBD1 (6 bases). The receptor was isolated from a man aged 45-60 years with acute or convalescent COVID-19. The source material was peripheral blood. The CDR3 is CASSRSGTPPPPNQPQHF. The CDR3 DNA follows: TGTGCCAGCAGTAGATCCGGGACACCTCCACCACCGAATCAGCCCCAGCATTTT.